The sequence of this T cell receptor (beta chain) was determined in a study of PD-1 blockade in classical Hodgkin lymphoma. Stated time point: cycle 4 day 1 (C4D1), after 6 weeks of nivolumab. Following autologous stem cell transplantation, relapse occurred in every patient, and exposure to brentuximab vedotin varied. The repertoire was sequenced with immunoSEQ multiplex PCR; TCRdb's copy has only in-frame clones and lacks some. This table has about 41,000 clones, 69% appearing once. V shed 4 bases and J shed 2 bases, with 22 bases lying between them. CDR1 is SGHRS, CDR2 YFSETQ, per germline. The CDR3 is 18 residues long. This clone was recorded once.

This specimen was peripheral blood mononuclear cells (PBMCs), taken before the fourth cycle of nivolumab. This clonotype was obtained from a human donor with classical Hodgkin lymphoma. The chain carries TRBV5-1 and TRBJ1-3; D is possibly TRBD1 (5 bases). CDR3 amino acids: CASSLNPGGSDAGNTIYF. The CDR3 nucleotides read TGCGCCAGCAGCCTTAACCCGGGGGGGAGTGACGCTGGAAACACCATATATTTT.